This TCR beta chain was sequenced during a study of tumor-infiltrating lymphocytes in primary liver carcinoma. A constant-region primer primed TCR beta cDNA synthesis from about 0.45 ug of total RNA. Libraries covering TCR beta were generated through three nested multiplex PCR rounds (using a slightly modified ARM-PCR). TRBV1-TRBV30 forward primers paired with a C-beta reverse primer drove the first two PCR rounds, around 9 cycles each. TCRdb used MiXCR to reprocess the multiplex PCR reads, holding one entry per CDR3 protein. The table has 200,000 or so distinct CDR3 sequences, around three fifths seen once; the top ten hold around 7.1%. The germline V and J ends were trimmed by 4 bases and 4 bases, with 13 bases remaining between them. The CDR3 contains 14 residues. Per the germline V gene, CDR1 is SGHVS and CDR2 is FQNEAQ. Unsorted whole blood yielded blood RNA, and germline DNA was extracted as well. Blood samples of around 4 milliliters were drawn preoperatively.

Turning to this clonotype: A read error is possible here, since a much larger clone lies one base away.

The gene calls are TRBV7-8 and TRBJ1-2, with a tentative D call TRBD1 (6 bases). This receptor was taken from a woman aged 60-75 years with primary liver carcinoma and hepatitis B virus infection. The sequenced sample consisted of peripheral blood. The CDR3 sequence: CASSSRDNSYGYTF. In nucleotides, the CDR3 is TGTGCCAGCAGCTCTAGGGACAATTCCTATGGCTACACCTTC.